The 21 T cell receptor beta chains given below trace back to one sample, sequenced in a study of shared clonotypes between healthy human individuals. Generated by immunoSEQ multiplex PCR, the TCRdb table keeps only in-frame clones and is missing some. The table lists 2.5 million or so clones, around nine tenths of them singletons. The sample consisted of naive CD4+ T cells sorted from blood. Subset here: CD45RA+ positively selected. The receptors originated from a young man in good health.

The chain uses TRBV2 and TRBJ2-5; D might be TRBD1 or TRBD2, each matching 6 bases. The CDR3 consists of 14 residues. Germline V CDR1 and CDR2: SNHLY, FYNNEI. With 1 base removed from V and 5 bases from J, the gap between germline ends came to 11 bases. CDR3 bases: TGTGCCAGCAGTGAAGTTGGGGGGCATGAGACCCAGTACTTC. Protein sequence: CASSEVGGHETQYF. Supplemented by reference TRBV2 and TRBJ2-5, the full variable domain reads EPEVTQTPSHQVTQMGQEVILRCVPISNHLYFYWYRQILGQKVEFLVSFYNNEISEKSEIFDDQFSVERPDGSNFTLKIRSTKLEDSAMYFCASSEVGGHETQYFGPGTRLLVL.

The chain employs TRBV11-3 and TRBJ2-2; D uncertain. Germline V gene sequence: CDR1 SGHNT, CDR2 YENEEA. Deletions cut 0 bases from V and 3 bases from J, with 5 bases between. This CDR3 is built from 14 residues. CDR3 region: CASSLDRHTGELFF. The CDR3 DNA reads TGTGCCAGCAGCTTAGACAGGCACACCGGGGAGCTGTTTTTT.

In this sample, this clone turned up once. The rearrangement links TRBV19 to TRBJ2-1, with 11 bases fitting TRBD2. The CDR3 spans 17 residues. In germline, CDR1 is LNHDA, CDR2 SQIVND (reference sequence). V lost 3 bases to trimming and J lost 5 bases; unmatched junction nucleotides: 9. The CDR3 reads CASSISRLAGSHNEQFF. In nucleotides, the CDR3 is TGTGCCAGTAGTATCTCGCGACTAGCGGGATCTCACAATGAGCAGTTCTTC.

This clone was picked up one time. In DNA, the CDR3 is TGTGCCAGCAACCCTCCAATGGGGGTAAATGAGCAGTTCTTC. This sequence encodes CASNPPMGVNEQFF. V is TRBV28 and J is TRBJ2-1; D might be TRBD1 or TRBD2, each matching 5 bases. This CDR3 contains 14 residues. Trimming cost V 7 bases and J 7 bases, with 17 bases left between them. Germline lookup yields CDR1 MDHEN and CDR2 SYDVKM.

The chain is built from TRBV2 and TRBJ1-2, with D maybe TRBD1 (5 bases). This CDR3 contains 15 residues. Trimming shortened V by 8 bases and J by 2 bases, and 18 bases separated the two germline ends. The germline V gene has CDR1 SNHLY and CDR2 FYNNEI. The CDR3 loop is CASGGELTMNYGYTF. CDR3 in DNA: TGTGCCAGCGGGGGGGAACTGACAATGAACTATGGCTACACCTTC.

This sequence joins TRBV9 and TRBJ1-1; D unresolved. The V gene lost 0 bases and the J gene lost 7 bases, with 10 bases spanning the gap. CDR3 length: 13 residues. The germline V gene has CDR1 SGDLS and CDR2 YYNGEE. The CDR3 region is CASSVDGPLEAFF. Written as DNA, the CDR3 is TGTGCCAGCAGCGTAGACGGGCCCCTTGAAGCTTTCTTT.

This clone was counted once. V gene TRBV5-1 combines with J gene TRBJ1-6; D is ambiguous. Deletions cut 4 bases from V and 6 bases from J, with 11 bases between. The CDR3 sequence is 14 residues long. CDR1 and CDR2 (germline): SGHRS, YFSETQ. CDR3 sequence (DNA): TGCGCCAGCAGCCTGCACCGACCTAATTCACCCCTCCACTTT. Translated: CASSLHRPNSPLHF.

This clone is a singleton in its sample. The CDR3 DNA is TGTGCCAGCAGCATGGGACAGGGTGAAAAACTGTTTTTT. Its translation is CASSMGQGEKLFF. This sequence joins TRBV6-4 and TRBJ1-4, with 9 bases lining up with TRBD1. The CDR3 length is 13 residues. Germline V CDR1 and CDR2: MRHNA, SNTAGT. V was clipped by 6 bases and J by 7 bases; unmatched bases: 3.

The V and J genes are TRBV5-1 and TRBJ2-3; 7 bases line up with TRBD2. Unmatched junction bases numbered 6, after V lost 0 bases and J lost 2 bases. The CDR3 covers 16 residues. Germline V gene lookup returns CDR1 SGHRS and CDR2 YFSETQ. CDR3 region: CASSLVVGDYTDTQYF. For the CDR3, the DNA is TGCGCCAGCAGCTTGGTTGTGGGGGACTACACAGATACGCAGTATTTT.

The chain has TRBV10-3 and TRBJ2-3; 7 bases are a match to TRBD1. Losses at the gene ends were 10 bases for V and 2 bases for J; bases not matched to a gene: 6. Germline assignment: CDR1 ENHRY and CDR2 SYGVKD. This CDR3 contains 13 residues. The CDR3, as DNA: TGTGCCACTACTGGACAGGTCACAGATACGCAGTATTTT. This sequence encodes CATTGQVTDTQYF.

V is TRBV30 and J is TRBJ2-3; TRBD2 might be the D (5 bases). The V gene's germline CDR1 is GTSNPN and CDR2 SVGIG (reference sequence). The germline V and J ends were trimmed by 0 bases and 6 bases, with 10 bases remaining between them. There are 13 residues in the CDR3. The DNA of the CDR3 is TGTGCCTGGAGTGTAGAGGGCCCGGATACGCAGTATTTT. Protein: CAWSVEGPDTQYF.

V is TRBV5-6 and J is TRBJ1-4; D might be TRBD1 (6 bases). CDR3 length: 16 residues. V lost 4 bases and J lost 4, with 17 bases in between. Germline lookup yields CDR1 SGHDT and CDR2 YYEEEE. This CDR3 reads CASSPNGQRINEKLFF. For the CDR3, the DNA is TGTGCCAGCAGCCCCAATGGACAGAGGATTAATGAAAAACTGTTTTTT.

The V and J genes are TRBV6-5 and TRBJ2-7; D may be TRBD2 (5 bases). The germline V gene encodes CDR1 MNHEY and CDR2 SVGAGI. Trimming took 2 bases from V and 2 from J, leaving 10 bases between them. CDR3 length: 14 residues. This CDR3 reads CASSYIEGPYEQYF. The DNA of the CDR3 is TGTGCCAGCAGTTACATTGAGGGTCCCTACGAGCAGTACTTC.

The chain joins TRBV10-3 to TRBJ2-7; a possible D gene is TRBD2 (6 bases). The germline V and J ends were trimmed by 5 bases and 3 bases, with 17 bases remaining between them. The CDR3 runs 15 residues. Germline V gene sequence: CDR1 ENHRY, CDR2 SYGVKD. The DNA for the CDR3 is TGTGCCATCAGTCCCGGGGGTAGCGGAGTCTACGAGCAGTACTTC. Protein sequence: CAISPGGSGVYEQYF.

CDR3 region: CASSLYDRGPIEIPDTQYF. The DNA for the CDR3 is TGTGCCAGCAGCTTGTACGACAGGGGGCCGATCGAGATTCCAGATACGCAGTATTTT. The rearrangement links TRBV5-6 to TRBJ2-3, with 10 bases matching TRBD1. The V and J ends lost 1 base and 4 bases, in that order; junction bases with no gene match: 15. CDR1 is SGHDT and CDR2 is YYEEEE in the germline V gene. The CDR3 sequence is 19 residues long.

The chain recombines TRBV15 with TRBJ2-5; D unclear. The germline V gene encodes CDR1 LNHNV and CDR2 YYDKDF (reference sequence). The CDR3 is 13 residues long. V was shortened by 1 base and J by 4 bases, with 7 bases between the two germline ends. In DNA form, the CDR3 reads TGTGCCACCAGCAGAGGAGGAACAGAGACCCAGTACTTC. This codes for CATSRGGTETQYF.

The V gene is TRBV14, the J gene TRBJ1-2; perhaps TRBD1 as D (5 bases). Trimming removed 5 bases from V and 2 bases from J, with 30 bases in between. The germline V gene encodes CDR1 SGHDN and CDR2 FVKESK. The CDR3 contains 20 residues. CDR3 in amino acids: CASSSRNPGTLRNYNYGYTF. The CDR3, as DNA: TGTGCCAGCAGCTCCAGAAATCCCGGGACCTTAAGAAATTACAACTATGGCTACACCTTC.

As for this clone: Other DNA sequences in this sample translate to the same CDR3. In nucleotides, the CDR3 is TGCGCCAGCAGCTTGGCTGGGGGTATCTCTGGAAACACCATATATTTT. It specifies CASSLAGGISGNTIYF. The chain employs TRBV5-1 and TRBJ1-3, with a weak D call TRBD1 (5 bases). Germline CDR1 SGHRS, CDR2 YFSETQ. V was pared by 0 bases and J by 0 bases, with 10 bases between. This CDR3 spans 16 amino acids.

CDR3 DNA sequence: TGTGCCAGCAGTGAAGCCCCGGGCTCCTACAATGAGCAGTTCTTC. This gives the protein CASSEAPGSYNEQFF. The rearrangement joins TRBV2 to TRBJ2-1; D ambiguous. Germline CDR1 and CDR2: SNHLY and FYNNEI. The length of the CDR3 is 15 residues. Trimming stripped 0 bases from V and 0 bases from J, with 6 bases between.

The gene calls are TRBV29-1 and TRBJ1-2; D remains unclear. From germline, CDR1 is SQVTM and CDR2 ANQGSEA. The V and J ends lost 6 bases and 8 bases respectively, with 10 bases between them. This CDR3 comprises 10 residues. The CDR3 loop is CSVHDRGYTF. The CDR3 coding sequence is TGCAGCGTACACGATCGGGGCTACACCTTC.

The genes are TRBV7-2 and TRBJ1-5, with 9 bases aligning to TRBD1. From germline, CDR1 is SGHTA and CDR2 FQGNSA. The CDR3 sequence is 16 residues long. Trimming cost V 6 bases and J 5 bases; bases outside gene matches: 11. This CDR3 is CASRPSGQGNYQPQHF. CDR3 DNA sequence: TGTGCCAGCAGACCCTCCGGACAGGGGAATTATCAGCCCCAGCATTTT.